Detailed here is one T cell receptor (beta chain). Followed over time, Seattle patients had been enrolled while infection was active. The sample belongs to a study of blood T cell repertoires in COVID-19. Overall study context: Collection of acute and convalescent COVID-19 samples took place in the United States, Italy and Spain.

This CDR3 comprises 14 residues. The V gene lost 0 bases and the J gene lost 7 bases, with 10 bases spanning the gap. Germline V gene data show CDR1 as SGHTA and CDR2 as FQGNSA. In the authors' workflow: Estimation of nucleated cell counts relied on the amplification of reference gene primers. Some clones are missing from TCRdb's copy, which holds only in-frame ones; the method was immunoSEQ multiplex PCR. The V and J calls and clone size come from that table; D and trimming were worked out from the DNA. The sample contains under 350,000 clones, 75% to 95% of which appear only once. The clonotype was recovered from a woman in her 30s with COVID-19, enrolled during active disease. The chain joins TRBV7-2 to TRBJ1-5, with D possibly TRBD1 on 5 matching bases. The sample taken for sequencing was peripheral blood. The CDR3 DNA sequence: TGTGCCAGCAGCTTAGCCGGGCGGGACCAGCCCCAGCATTTT. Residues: CASSLAGRDQPQHF.